This entry is about one TCR beta chain. The data are from a study of chemoradiotherapy in HPV16-positive cancers. TCRdb keeps only in-frame clones here, not all; method: immunoSEQ multiplex PCR. The repertoire holds 30,000 to 35,000 clones, around 89% seen once, with more than 3% in the top ten. The CDR3 has 15 amino acids. Germline CDR1 is SGHDN and CDR2 is FVKESK. The V and J ends lost 2 bases and 4 bases, in that order; junction bases with no gene match: 4. The receptor's source is a human donor with HPV-associated anogenital cancer. This sample comprised blood, obtained from a patient who underwent chemoradiotherapy. The J gene is TRBJ2-1, the V gene TRBV14; the match to TRBD1 covers 8 bases. CDR3 loop: CASSQWTGRYNEQFF. In nucleotides, the CDR3 is TGTGCCAGCAGCCAATGGACAGGGCGATACAATGAGCAGTTCTTC. The entire variable domain, with the rest obtained from reference TRBV14 and TRBJ2-1, is as follows: EAGVTQFPSHSVIEKGQTVTLRCDPISGHDNLYWYRRVMGKEIKFLLHFVKESKQDESGMPNNRFLAERTGGTYSTLKVQPAELEDSGVYFCASSQWTGRYNEQFFGPGTRLTVL.